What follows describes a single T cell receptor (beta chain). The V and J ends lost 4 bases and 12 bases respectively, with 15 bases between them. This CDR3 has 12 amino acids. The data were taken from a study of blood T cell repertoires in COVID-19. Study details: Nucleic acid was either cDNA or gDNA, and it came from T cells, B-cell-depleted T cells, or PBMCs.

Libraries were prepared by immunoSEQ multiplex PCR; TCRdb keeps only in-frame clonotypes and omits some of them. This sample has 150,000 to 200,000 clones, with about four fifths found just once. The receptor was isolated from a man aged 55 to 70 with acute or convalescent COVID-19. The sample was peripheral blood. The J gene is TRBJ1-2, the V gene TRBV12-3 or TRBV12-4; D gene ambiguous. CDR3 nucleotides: TGTGCCAGCAGTTCGTCTCACGCGAGAAACACCTTC. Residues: CASSSSHARNTF.